A selection of T cell receptor beta chains follows, all from one sample in a study of blood T cell repertoires in COVID-19. Measured with immunoSEQ multiplex PCR; TCRdb has only the in-frame clones, and not every one. The sample contains under 200,000 clones, approximately 90% of which appear only once. Material: peripheral blood. Receptors originate from a man aged 70 or older with active or convalescent COVID-19. Both conserved end residues are part of each CDR3. D genes are given only for firm matches.

cdr3_length d_call j_call v_call cdr3_aa
14 . TRBJ1-1 TRBV11-2 CASSLGGLNTEAFF
16 . TRBJ2-2 TRBV19 CASSRTEPGSHRELFF
14 TRBD1 TRBJ2-2 TRBV5-1 CASSRDRLVGELFF
14 TRBD1 TRBJ2-7 TRBV5-1 CASTVGTGAREQYF
14 TRBD1 TRBJ2-7 TRBV7-9 CASSPLDRGYEQYF
16 TRBD1 TRBJ2-3 TRBV2 CASSAGTASGGDTQYF
16 TRBD1 TRBJ1-2 TRBV28 CASSAVYRGRDYGYTF
18 TRBD1 TRBJ1-5 TRBV18 CASSPRSPGTEKSQPQHF
14 TRBD1 TRBJ1-3 TRBV7-2 CASSLSGGEYTIYF
13 . TRBJ2-5 TRBV5-6 CASSLGHLGTQYF
14 TRBD1 TRBJ2-3 TRBV6-6 CASSLGQVSDTQYF
18 TRBD2 TRBJ2-5 TRBV3-1/TRBV3-2 CASSHRLAGGTIRGTQYF
18 TRBD2 TRBJ2-1 TRBV5-3 CARSSAGGWASGSDEQFF
17 TRBD2 TRBJ2-1 TRBV5-4 CASKPGAREGRGYEQFF
15 . TRBJ1-2 TRBV27 CASSLSTVSASGYTF
16 TRBD1 TRBJ1-2 TRBV5-5 CASSPLDRGEYYGYTF
16 TRBD1 TRBJ2-7 TRBV4-1 CASSPQDRRSSYEQYF
16 TRBD1 TRBJ2-7 TRBV6-1 CASSESFGTGSYEQYF
16 . TRBJ1-2 TRBV5-1 CASSPEGGTRDYGYTF
14 TRBD2 TRBJ2-7 TRBV7-2 CASSLKRREVVQYF
14 TRBD1 TRBJ2-7 TRBV5-4 CASSSGQLTYEQYF
16 . TRBJ1-4 TRBV28 CASSFSTRGTNEKLFF
14 . TRBJ2-2 TRBV11-2 CASSLDLGPGELFF
17 TRBD2 TRBJ2-1 TRBV5-5 CASSLFWRSGGVSEQFF
16 TRBD2 TRBJ2-5 TRBV5-4 CASSSIAGGPQETQYF
14 TRBD1 TRBJ1-6 TRBV5-6 CASGTGFNNSPLHF
13 . TRBJ2-2 TRBV2 CASKDRGTGELFF
13 TRBD1 TRBJ2-2 TRBV12-3/TRBV12-4 CASRDRGTGELFF
14 . TRBJ1-2 TRBV7-2 CASSLESGEGGYTF
15 . TRBJ1-4 TRBV11-2 CASSPQAFPNEKLFF
16 TRBD1 TRBJ1-5 TRBV28 CASSTRQGRGPQPQHF
18 . TRBJ1-5 TRBV28 CASIPPPVSGYSNQPQHF
15 TRBD1 TRBJ2-7 TRBV28 CASSLSRQGAGEQYF